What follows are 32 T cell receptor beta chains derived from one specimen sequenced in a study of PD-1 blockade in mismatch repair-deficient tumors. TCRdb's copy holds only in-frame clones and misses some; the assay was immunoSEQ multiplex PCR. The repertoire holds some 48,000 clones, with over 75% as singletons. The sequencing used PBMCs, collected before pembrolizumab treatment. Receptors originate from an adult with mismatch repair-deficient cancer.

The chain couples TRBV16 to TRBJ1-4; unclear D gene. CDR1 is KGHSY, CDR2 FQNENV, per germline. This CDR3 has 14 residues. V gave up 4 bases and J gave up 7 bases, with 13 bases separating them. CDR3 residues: CASSPLGVGEKLFF. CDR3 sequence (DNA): TGTGCCAGCAGCCCCCTCGGTGTGGGTGAAAAACTGTTTTTT. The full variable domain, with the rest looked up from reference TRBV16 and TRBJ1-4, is GEEVAQTPKHLVRGEGQKAKLYCAPIKGHSYVFWYQQVLKNEFKFLISFQNENVFDETGMPKERFSAKCLPNSPCSLEIQATKLEDSAVYFCASSPLGVGEKLFFGSGTQLSVL.

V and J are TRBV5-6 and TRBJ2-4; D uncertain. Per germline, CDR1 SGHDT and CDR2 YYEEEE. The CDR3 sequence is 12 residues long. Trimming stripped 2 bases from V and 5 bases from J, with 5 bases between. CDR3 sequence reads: CASSFSENIQYF. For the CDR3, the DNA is TGTGCCAGCAGCTTCTCGGAAAACATTCAGTACTTC.

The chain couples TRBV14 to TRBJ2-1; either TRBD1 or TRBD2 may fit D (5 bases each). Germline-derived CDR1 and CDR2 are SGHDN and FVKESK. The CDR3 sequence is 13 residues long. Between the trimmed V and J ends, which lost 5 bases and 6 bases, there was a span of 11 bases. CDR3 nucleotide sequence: TGTGCCAGCAGCTGGGGGTGGGGCAATGAGCAGTTCTTC. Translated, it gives CASSWGWGNEQFF. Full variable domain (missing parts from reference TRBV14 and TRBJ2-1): EAGVTQFPSHSVIEKGQTVTLRCDPISGHDNLYWYRRVMGKEIKFLLHFVKESKQDESGMPNNRFLAERTGGTYSTLKVQPAELEDSGVYFCASSWGWGNEQFFGPGTRLTVL.

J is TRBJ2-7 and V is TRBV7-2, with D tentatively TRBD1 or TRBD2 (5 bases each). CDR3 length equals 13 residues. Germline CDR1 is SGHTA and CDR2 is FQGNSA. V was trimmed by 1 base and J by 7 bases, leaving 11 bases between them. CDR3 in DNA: TGTGCCAGCAGCTTAGTCGGCTGGGGGGAGCAGTACTTC. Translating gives CASSLVGWGEQYF.

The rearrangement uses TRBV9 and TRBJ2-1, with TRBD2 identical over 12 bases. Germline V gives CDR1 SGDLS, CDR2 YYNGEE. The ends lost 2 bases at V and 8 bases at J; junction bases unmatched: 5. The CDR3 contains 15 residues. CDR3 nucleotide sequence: TGTGCCAGCAGCGTCAGGACTAGCGGGACGGATGAGCAGTTCTTC. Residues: CASSVRTSGTDEQFF.

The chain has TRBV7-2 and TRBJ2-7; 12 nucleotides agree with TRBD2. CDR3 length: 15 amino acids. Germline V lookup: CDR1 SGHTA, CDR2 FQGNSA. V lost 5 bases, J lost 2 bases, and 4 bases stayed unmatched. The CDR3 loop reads CASSPRTSGTYEQYF. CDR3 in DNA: TGTGCCAGCAGCCCCCGGACTAGCGGGACCTACGAGCAGTACTTC.

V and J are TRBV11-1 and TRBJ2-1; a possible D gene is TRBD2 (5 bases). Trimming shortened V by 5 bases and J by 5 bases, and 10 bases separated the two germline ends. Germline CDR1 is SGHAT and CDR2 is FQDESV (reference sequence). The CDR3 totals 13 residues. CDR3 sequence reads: CASSAGLDNEQFF. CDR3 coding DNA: TGTGCCAGCAGCGCAGGACTGGACAATGAGCAGTTCTTC.

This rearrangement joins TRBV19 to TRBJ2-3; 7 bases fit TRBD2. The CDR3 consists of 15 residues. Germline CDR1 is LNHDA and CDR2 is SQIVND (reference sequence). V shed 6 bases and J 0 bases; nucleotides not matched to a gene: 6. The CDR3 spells CASRLREGSTDTQYF. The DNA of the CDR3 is TGTGCCAGTAGATTGAGGGAGGGAAGCACAGATACGCAGTATTTT.

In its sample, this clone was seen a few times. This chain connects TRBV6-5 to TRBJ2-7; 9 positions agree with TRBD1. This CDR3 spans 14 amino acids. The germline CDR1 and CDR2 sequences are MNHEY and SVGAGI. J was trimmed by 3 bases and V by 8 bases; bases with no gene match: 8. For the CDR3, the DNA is TGTGCCAGCGAAACCCCGGGACAGGGCTACGAGCAGTACTTC. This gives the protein CASETPGQGYEQYF.

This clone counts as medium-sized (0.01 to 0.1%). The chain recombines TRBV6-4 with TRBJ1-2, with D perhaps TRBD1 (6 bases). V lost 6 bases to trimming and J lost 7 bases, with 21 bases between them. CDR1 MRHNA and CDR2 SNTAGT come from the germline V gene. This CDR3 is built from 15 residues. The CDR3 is CASSEVAQGVGGYTF. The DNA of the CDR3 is TGTGCCAGCAGCGAGGTCGCACAGGGTGTCGGTGGCTACACCTTC.

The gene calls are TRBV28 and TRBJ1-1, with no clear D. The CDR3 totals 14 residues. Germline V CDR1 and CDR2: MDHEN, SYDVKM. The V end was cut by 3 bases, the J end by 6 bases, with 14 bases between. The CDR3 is CASSFQGGFAEAFF. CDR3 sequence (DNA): TGTGCCAGCAGTTTCCAAGGTGGGTTCGCTGAAGCTTTCTTT.

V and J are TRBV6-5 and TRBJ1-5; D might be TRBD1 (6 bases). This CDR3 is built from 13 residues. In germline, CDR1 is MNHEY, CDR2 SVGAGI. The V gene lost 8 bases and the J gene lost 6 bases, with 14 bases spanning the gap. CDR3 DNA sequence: TGTGCCAGCTCTTCAGGGGCTATTCAGCCCCAGCATTTT. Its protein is CASSSGAIQPQHF.

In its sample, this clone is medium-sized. CDR3 DNA sequence: TGTGCCAGCAGGGCCTTTGTCGCAACTAATGAAAAACTGTTTTTT. Residues: CASRAFVATNEKLFF. This chain links TRBV27 with TRBJ1-4; no definite D call. The CDR3 has 15 amino acids. CDR1 and CDR2 (germline): MNHEY, SMNVEV (reference sequence). Trimming took 6 bases from V and 0 from J, leaving 11 bases between them. The full variable domain, in which reference TRBV27 and TRBJ1-4 provide the parts outside the CDR3, is EAQVTQNPRYLITVTGKKLTVTCSQNMNHEYMSWYRQDPGLGLRQIYYSMNVEVTDKGDVPEGYKVSRKEKRNFPLILESPSPNQTSLYFCASRAFVATNEKLFFGSGTQLSVL.

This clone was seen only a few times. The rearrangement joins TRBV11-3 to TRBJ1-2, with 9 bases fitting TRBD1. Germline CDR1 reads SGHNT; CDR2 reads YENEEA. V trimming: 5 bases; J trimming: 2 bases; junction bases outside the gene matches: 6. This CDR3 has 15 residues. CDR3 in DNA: TGTGCCAGCAGCCCAACAGGGGGCGGGAACTATGGCTACACCTTC. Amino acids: CASSPTGGGNYGYTF.

The CDR3 DNA follows: TGTGCCAGCAGCGTAGCCGGACCTAACTATGGCTACACCTTC. Translated: CASSVAGPNYGYTF. The rearrangement joins TRBV9 to TRBJ1-2; no reliable D call. The germline gives CDR1 SGDLS, CDR2 YYNGEE. V lost 0 bases and J 0 bases, leaving 6 bases between the germline ends. The CDR3 is made up of 14 amino acids.

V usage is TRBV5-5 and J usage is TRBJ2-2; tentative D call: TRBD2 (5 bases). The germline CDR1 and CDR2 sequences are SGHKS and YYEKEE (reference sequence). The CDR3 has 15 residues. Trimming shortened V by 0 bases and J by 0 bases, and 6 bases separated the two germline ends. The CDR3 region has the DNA TGTGCCAGCAGCTTGGAAGCGGCGAACACCGGGGAGCTGTTTTTT. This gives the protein CASSLEAANTGELFF.

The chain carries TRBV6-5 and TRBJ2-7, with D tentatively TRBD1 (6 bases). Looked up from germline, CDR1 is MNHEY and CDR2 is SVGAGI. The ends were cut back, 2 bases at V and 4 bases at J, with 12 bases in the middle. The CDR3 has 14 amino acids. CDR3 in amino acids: CASSYRWDNYEQYF. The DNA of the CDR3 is TGTGCCAGCAGTTACCGTTGGGACAATTACGAGCAGTACTTC.

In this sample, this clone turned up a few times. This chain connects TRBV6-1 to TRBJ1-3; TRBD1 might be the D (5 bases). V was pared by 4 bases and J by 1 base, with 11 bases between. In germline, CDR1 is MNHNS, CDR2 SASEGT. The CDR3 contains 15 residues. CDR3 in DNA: TGTGCCAGCAGTGGGGGACGGGTTTCTGGAAACACCATATATTTT. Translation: CASSGGRVSGNTIYF.

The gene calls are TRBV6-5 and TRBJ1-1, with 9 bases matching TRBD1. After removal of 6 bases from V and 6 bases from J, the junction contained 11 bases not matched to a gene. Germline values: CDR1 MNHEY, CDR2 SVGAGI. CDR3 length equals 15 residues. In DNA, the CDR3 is TGTGCCAGCAGCATACAGGGGGCGAGCGGGGCTGAAGCTTTCTTT. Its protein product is CASSIQGASGAEAFF.

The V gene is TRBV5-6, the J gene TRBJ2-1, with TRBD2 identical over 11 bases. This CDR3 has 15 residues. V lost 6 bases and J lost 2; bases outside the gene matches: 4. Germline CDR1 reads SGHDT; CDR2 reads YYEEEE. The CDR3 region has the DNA TGTGCCAGCAAACTAGCGGGAGCGGCCTACAATGAGCAGTTCTTC. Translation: CASKLAGAAYNEQFF.

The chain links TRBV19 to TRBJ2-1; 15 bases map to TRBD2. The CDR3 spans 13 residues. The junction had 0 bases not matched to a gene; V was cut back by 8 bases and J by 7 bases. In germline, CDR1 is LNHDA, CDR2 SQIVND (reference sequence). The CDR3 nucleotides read TGTGCCAGTGGACTAGCGGGAGGGAATGAGCAGTTCTTC. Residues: CASGLAGGNEQFF.

CDR3 residues: CASSLGTVPTYEQYF. The DNA for the CDR3 is TGTGCCAGCAGCTTAGGGACGGTACCCACCTACGAGCAGTACTTC. V usage is TRBV7-9 and J usage is TRBJ2-7, with D unclear. CDR3 length: 15 amino acids. Trimming removed 1 base from V and 2 bases from J, with 12 bases in between. Germline CDR1 SEHNR, CDR2 FQNEAQ (reference sequence).

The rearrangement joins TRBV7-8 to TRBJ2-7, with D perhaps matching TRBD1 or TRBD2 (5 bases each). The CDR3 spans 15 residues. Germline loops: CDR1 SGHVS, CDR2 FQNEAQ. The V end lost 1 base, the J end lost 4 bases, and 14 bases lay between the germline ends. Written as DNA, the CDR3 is TGTGCCAGCAGCTTAGATACTGGGGGAATATACGAGCAGTACTTC. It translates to CASSLDTGGIYEQYF.

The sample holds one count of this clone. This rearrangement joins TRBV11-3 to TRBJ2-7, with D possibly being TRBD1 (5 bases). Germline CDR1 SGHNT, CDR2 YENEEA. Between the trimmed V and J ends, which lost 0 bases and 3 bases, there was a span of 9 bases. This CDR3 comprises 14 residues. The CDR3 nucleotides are TGTGCCAGCAGCTTAGAGGCAGGGAACTACGAGCAGTACTTC. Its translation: CASSLEAGNYEQYF.

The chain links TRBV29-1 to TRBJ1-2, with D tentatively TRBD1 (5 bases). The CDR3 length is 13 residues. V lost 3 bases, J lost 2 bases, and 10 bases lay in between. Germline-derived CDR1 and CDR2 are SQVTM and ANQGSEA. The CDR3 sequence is CSVEGDWNYGYTF. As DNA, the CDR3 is TGCAGCGTTGAGGGGGACTGGAACTATGGCTACACCTTC.

CDR3 nucleotides: TGTGCCAGCAGTGCTAGCGGCAGTGCCTACGAGCAGTACTTC. This encodes CASSASGSAYEQYF. V usage is TRBV2 and J usage is TRBJ2-7, with 7 bases lining up with TRBD2. V dropped 4 bases and J dropped 2; count of bases not matched to a gene: 5. Germline CDR1 is SNHLY and CDR2 is FYNNEI. The CDR3 length is 14 residues.

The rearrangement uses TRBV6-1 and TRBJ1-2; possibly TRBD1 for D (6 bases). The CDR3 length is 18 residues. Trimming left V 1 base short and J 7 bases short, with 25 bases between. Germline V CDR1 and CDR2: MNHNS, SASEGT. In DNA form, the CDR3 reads TGTGCCAGCAGTGAAGTCTTACCCCACTACAGGGACGTATTTGGCTACACCTTC. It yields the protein CASSEVLPHYRDVFGYTF.

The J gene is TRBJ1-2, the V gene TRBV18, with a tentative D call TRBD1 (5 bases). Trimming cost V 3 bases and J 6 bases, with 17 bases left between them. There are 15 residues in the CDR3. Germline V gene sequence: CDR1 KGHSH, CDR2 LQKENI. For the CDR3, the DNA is TGTGCCAGCTCACCGCAGGGCTTGACGTTGGATGGCTACACCTTC. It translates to CASSPQGLTLDGYTF.

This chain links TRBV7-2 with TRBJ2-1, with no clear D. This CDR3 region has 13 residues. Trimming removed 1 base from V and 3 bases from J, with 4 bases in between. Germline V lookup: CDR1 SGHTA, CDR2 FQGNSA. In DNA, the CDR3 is TGTGCCAGCAGCTTAGGGATCTACAATGAGCAGTTCTTC. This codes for CASSLGIYNEQFF. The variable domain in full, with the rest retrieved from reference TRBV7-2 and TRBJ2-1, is GAGVSQSPSNKVTEKGKDVELRCDPISGHTALYWYRQSLGQGLEFLIYFQGNSAPDKSGLPSDRFSAERTGGSVSTLTIQRTQQEDSAVYLCASSLGIYNEQFFGPGTRLTVL.

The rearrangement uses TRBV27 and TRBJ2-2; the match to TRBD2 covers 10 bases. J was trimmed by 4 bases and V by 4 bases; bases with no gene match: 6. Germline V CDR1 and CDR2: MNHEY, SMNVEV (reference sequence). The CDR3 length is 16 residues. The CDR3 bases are TGTGCCAGCAGTTATCGGACTAGCGGAGGCACCGGGGAGCTGTTTTTT. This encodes CASSYRTSGGTGELFF.

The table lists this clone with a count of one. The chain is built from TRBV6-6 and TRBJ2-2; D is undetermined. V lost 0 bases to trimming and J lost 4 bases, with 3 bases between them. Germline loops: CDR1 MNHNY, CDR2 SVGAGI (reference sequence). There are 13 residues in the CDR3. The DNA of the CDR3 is TGTGCCAGCAGTTACTCGGGCACCGGGGAGCTGTTTTTT. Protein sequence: CASSYSGTGELFF.

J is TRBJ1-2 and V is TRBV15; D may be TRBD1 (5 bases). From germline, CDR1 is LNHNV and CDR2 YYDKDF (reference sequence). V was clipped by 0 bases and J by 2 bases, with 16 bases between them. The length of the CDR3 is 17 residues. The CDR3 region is CATSRDRGEGSNYGYTF. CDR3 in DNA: TGTGCCACCAGCAGAGATCGGGGGGAGGGGTCGAACTATGGCTACACCTTC.